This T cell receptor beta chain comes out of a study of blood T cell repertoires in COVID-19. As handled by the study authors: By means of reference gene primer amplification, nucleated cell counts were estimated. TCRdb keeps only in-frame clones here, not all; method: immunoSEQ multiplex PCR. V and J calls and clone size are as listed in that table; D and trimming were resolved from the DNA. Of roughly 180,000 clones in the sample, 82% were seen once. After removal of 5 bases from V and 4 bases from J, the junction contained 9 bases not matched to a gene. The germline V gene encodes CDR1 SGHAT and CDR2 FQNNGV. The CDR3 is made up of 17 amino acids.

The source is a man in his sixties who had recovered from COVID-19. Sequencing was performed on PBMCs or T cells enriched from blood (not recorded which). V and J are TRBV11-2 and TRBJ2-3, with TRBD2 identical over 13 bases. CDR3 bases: TGTGCCAGCAGCACCCTGACTAGCGGGAGGTTCGCAGATACGCAGTATTTT. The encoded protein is CASSTLTSGRFADTQYF.